This T cell receptor beta chain is drawn from a study of blood T cell repertoires in COVID-19. Only in-frame clones appear in the TCRdb table, and some are missing; sequencing was by immunoSEQ multiplex PCR. The sample holds 150,000 to 200,000 clones; approximately 89% are singletons and the top ten take roughly 6.2%. V was pared by 0 bases and J by 5 bases, with 7 bases of the junction left unmatched. This CDR3 contains 16 residues. Germline V gene data show CDR1 as LGHDT and CDR2 as YNNKEL (reference sequence). Specimen: PBMCs or T cells enriched from blood (not recorded which). This rearrangement joins TRBV3-1 (or the pseudogene TRBV3-2) to TRBJ1-5; the match to TRBD1 covers 7 bases. This TCR derives from a man aged 35-49 years who had recovered from COVID-19. CDR3 DNA sequence: TGTGCCAGCAGCCAAGATCCGGCAGGGGGTGATCAGCCCCAGCATTTT. Amino acid sequence: CASSQDPAGGDQPQHF.